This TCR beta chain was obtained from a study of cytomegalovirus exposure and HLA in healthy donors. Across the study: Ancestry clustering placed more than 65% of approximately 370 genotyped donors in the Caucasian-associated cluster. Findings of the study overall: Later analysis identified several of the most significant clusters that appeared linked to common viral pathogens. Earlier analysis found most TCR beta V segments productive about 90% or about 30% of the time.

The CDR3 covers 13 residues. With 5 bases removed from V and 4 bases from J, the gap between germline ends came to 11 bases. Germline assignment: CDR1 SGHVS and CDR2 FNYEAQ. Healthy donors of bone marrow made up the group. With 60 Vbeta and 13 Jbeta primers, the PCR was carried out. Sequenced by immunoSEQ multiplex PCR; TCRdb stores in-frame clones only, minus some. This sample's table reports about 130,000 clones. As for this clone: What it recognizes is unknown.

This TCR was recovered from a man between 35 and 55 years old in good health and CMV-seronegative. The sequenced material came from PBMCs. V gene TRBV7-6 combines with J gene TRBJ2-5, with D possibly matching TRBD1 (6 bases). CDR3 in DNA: TGTGCCAGCAGCGTGCGGACAGCAGAGACCCAGTACTTC. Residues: CASSVRTAETQYF. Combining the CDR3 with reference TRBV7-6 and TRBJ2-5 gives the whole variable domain GAGVSQSPRYKVTKRGQDVALRCDPISGHVSLYWYRQALGQGPEFLTYFNYEAQQDKSGLPNDRFSAERPEGSISTLTIQRTEQRDSAMYRCASSVRTAETQYFGPGTRLLVL.